A single sample gave rise to the 4 T cell receptor beta chains below, sequenced in a study of T cells in Graves' hyperthyroidism and ophthalmopathy. From RNA transcripts, TCR beta CDR3 regions were amplified. Primed by the HTBI set, a first-round RT-PCR was run on the TCR CDR3. TCRdb ran MiXCR on the multiplex PCR reads and lists one entry per CDR3 protein. The top ten clones hold 4% to 6.5% of a sample with approximately 410,000 distinct CDR3 sequences, roughly 13% of them seen once. What was sequenced was blood. The receptors shown here come from a woman aged 18-29 years with Graves' hyperthyroidism.

The genes are TRBV5-1 and TRBJ1-6; D is undetermined. This CDR3 contains 13 residues. V gave up 2 bases and J gave up 14 bases, with 14 bases separating them. Germline loops: CDR1 SGHRS, CDR2 YFSETQ. The CDR3 DNA reads as TGCGCCAGCAGCTTCGACATTCAAACGGCCCTCCACTTT. Translated, it gives CASSFDIQTALHF.

This clonotype was seen only a few times. The chain combines TRBV7-9 with TRBJ1-4; 10 positions agree with TRBD1. This CDR3 has 15 amino acids. CDR1 and CDR2 from the germline V gene are SEHNR and FQNEAQ (reference sequence). V gave up 6 bases and J gave up 8 bases; unmatched junction bases: 9. Here the CDR3 reads CASRPDGTGDEKLFF. The CDR3 coding sequence is TGTGCCAGCAGACCAGACGGGACAGGGGACGAAAAACTGTTTTTT.

This clonotype turned up a few times. This chain links TRBV7-9 with TRBJ2-7, with 15 bases lining up with TRBD2. The ends lost 4 bases at V and 2 bases at J; junction bases unmatched: 6. The CDR3 spans 17 residues. The germline CDR1 and CDR2 sequences are SEHNR and FQNEAQ (reference sequence). CDR3 region: CASSSPGLAGGTYEQYF. Written as DNA, the CDR3 is TGTGCCAGCAGCTCCCCGGGACTAGCGGGAGGAACCTACGAGCAGTACTTC.

This clonotype was counted many times. This rearrangement joins TRBV20-1 to TRBJ2-5, with 8 bases fitting TRBD1. Germline CDR1 DFQATT, CDR2 SNEGSKA (reference sequence). Unmatched junction bases numbered 3, after V lost 4 bases and J lost 2 bases. The CDR3 runs 13 residues. The CDR3 nucleotides read TGCAGTGCTAACCGACAGGGGCAAGAGACCCAGTACTTC. Amino acid sequence: CSANRQGQETQYF.